This TCR beta chain appears in the sequencing data of a study of beta chain features in type 1 diabetes. The isolated RNA, all of it, was reverse transcribed, so expressed TCRB transcripts were what got sequenced. Measured with immunoSEQ multiplex PCR; TCRdb has only the in-frame clones, and not every one. Seen here are 970,000 or so clones, 15% to 20% observed once, and the top ten hold about 0.025%. This clone was counted many times. This receptor was taken from a woman between 18 and 29 years old in good health. Input material: naive CD4+ T cells from blood.

CDR3: CAISESAQPQHF. CDR3 nucleotides: TGTGCCATCAGTGAGTCGGCTCAGCCCCAGCATTTT. V and J are TRBV10-3 and TRBJ1-5; D gene unclear. Germline CDR1 is ENHRY and CDR2 is SYGVKD. V was pared by 0 bases and J by 6 bases, with 3 bases between. This CDR3 is 12 amino acids long.